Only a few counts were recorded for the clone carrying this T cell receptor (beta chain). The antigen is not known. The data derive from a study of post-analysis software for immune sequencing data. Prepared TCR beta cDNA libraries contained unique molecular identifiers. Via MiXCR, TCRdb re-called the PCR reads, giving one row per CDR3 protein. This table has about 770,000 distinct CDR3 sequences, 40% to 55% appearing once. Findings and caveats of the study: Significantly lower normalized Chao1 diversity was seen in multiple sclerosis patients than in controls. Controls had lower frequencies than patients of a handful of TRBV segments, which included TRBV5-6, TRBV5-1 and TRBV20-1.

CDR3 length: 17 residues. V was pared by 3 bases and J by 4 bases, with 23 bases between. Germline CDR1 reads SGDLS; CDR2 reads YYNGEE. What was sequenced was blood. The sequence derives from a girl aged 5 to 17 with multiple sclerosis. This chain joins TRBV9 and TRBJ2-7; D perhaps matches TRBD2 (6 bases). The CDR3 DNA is TGTGCCAGCAGCGAAGGGCTAGGTTCGAGCGGGCAATACGAGCAGTACTTC. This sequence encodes CASSEGLGSSGQYEQYF.